What follows describes a single T cell receptor (beta chain). The antigen remains undetermined. Other DNA sequences from this sample encode an identical CDR3 as well. These data belong to a study of beta chain features in type 1 diabetes. Germline CDR1 and CDR2: WSHSY and SAAADI. The V and J ends lost 0 bases and 2 bases respectively, with 5 bases between them. The CDR3 loop spans 14 amino acids. Sequencing targeted expressed TCRB transcripts, as all isolated RNA had been reverse transcribed. The data were produced by immunoSEQ multiplex PCR, yet TCRdb's version contains in-frame clones alone and is incomplete. The sample lists roughly 700,000 clones, roughly 12% seen once, with about 0.02% in the top ten. Overall study findings and caveats: In all four CD4+ subsets, TCRB CDR3 length was significantly, moderately reduced in type 1 diabetes. The naive, central memory and Treg TCRB repertoires showed an apparent similarity that was greater among patients than among healthy donors.

This receptor was obtained from a man aged 18 to 29 with type 1 diabetes. J is TRBJ1-5 and V is TRBV10-2; no clear D gene. Sequencing was performed on naive CD4+ T cells from blood. CDR3 in DNA: TGCGCCAGCAGTGAGTCGCGAGGCAATCAGCCCCAGCATTTT. Translating it yields CASSESRGNQPQHF.